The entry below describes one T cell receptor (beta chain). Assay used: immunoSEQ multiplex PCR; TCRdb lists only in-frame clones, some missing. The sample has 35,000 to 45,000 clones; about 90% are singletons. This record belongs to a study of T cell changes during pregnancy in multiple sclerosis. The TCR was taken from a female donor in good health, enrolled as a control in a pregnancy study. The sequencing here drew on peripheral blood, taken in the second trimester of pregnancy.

CDR3 region: CASNLEGLVYNEQFF. The CDR3 DNA reads TGTGCCAGCAACCTAGAGGGACTAGTCTACAATGAGCAGTTCTTC. The V and J genes are TRBV9 and TRBJ2-1; 8 nucleotides agree with TRBD2. CDR1 is SGDLS, CDR2 YYNGEE, per germline. The CDR3 sequence is 15 residues long. The V and J ends lost 6 bases and 3 bases, in that order; junction bases with no gene match: 8.